This TCR beta chain was sequenced during a study of OX40 agonist ivuxolimab in advanced cancers. Looking at the study overall: Prior checkpoint blockade (anti-PD-1, anti-PD-L1 or anti-CTLA-4) was permitted; around 37% had it. Study results and caveats: At 0.1 to 3.0 mg/kg and by week 6, CD4+ and CD8+ T cells in the blood had expanded clonally. CD4+ T cells averaged fewer expanded clones than CD8+ T cells. People who partly responded at 0.1-3.0 mg/kg had some of the least clonal expansion seen.

TCRdb keeps only in-frame clones here, not all; method: immunoSEQ multiplex PCR. The table includes over 50,000 clones, 89% detected once. A single count supports this clone. The antigen remains undetermined. This CDR3 has 13 residues. Germline V gene sequence: CDR1 SQVTM, CDR2 ANQGSEA. V shed 7 bases, J shed 5 bases, and the junction held 10 bases outside the gene matches. V gene TRBV29-1 combines with J gene TRBJ2-5; 7 bases match TRBD2. The sequence came from an adult with an advanced solid tumor such as melanoma, head and neck, liver or kidney cancer. The input for sequencing was CD4+ or CD8+ T cells sorted from blood, taken in a trial of the OX40 agonist ivuxolimab. CDR3 residues: CSALAEGGETQYF. The DNA for the CDR3 is TGCAGCGCCCTAGCGGAGGGCGGGGAGACCCAGTACTTC.